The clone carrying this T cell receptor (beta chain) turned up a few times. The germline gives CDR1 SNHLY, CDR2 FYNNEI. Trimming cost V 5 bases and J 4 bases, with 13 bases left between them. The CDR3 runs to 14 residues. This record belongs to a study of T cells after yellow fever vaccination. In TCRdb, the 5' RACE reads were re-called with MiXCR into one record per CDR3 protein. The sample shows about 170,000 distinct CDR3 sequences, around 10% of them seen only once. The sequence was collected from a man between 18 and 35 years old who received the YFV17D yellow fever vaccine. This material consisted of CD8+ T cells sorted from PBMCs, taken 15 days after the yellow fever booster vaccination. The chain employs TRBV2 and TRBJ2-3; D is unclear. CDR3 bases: TGTGCCAGCAGTACGTGGCAGTGGCCAGATACGCAGTATTTT. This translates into CASSTWQWPDTQYF.